One sample yielded the 2 T cell receptor beta chains listed below, sequenced in a study of blood T cell repertoires in COVID-19 (dated by TCRdb to about 2020). Library preparation employed the immunoSEQ multiplex PCR assay. TCRdb retrieved this table from immuneACCESS and kept in-frame rearrangements only. Not all clones are present; in checked studies, unresolved V genes account for under half, and no reason is known for the remainder. Across this sample there are some 210,000 clones, with more than 70% seen only once. The biggest ten clones account for about 4.5% of the sample. Input material: PBMCs or T cells enriched from blood (not recorded which). Receptors were obtained from a man younger than 45 with acute COVID-19.

The chain has TRBV6-5 and TRBJ1-5; D perhaps matches TRBD1 (6 bases). The CDR3 runs 15 residues. Trimming shortened V by 0 bases and J by 4 bases, and 10 bases separated the two germline ends. CDR1 is MNHEY and CDR2 is SVGAGI in the germline V gene. CDR3 region: CASSYSPDRNQPQHF. Here the CDR3 DNA reads TGTGCCAGCAGTTACTCTCCCGACAGGAATCAGCCCCAGCATTTT.

This chain joins TRBV25-1 and TRBJ2-1, with 9 bases matching TRBD1. Trimming removed 7 bases from V and 8 bases from J; junction bases left unmatched: 6. The CDR3 is 13 residues long. CDR1 and CDR2 (germline): MGHDK, SYGVNS. CDR3 region: CASIGQGLDEQFF. The CDR3 DNA follows: TGTGCCAGCATAGGACAGGGGTTGGATGAGCAGTTCTTC.